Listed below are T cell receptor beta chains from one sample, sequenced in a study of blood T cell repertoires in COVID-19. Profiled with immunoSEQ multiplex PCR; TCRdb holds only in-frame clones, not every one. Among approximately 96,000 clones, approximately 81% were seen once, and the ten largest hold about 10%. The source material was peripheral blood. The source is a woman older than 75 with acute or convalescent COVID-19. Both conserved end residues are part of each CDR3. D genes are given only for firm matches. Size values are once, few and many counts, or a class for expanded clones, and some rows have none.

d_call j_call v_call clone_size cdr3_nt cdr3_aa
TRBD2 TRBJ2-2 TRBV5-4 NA TGTGCCAGCAGCTCCCGGGACTACGGCACCGGGGAGCTGTTTTTT CASSSRDYGTGELFF
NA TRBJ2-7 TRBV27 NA TGTGCCAGCAGTAAAACGGGGTCCCTCCAGTACGAGCAGTACTTC CASSKTGSLQYEQYF
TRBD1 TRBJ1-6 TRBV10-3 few TGTGCCACCTCCGGGACAGCTAATTCACCCCTCCACTTT CATSGTANSPLHF
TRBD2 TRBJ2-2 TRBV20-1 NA TGCAGTGCTAGTTGGGGGGGGAACACCGGGGAGCTGTTTTTT CSASWGGNTGELFF
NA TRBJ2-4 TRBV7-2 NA TGTGCCAGCAGCCTACAGGAAGGGCGGAACATTCAGTACTTC CASSLQEGRNIQYF
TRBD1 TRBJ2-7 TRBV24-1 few TGTGCCACCAGTGACAGCCGGGACAGTGTCTCCTACGAGCAGTACTTC CATSDSRDSVSYEQYF
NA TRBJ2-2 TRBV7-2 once TGTGCCAGCAGCTCCCTTGGACTTAACACCGGGGAGCTGTTTTTT CASSSLGLNTGELFF
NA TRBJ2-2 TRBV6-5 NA TGTGCCAGCAGTCCCTCCGGTGGGGCAACCGGGGAGCTGTTTTTT CASSPSGGATGELFF
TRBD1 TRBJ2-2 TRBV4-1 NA TGCGCCAGCGGGGACAGGTTCCCCGGGGAGCTGTTTTTT CASGDRFPGELFF
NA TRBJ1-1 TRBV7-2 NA TGTGCCAGCAGCTTAGGGGGCAGGAACACTGAAGCTTTCTTT CASSLGGRNTEAFF
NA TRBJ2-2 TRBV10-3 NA TGTGCCATCACTGACTCCTGGAACACCGGGGAGCTGTTTTTT CAITDSWNTGELFF
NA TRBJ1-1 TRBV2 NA TGTGCCAGCAGTGAGAAAGGAGACACTGAAGCTTTCTTT CASSEKGDTEAFF
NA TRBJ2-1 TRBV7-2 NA TGTGCCAGCAGTCTCACAGGGAACGAGCAGTTCTTC CASSLTGNEQFF